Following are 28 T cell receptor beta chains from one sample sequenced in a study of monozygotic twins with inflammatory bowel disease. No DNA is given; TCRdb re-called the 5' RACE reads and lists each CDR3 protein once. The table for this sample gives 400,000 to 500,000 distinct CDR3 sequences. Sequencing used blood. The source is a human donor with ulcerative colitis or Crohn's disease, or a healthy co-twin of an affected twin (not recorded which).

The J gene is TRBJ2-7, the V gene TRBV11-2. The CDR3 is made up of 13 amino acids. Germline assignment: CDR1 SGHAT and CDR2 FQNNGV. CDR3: CASSPHRAYEQYF.

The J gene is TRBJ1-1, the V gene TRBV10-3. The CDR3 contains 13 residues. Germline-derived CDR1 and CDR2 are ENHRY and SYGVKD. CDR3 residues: CATKSRKETEAFF.

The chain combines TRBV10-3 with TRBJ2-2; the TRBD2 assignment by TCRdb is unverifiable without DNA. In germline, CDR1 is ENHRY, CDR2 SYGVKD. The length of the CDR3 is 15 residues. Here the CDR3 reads CAISLLAGGTGELFF.

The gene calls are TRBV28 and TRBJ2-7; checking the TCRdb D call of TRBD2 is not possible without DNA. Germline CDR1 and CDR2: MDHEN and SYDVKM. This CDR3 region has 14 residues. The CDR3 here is CASSFSSPRYEQYF.

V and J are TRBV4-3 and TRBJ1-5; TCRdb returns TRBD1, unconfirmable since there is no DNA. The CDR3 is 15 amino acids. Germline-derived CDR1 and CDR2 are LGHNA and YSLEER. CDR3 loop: CASSQTTGVGQPQHF.

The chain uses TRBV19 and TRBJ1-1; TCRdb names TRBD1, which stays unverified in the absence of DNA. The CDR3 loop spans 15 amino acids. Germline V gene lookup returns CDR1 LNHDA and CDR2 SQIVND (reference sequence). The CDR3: CASSPENRGQTEAFF.

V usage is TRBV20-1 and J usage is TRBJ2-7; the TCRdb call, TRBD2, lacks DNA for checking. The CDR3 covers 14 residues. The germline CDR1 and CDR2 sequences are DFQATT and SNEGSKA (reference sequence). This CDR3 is CSARALAADYEQYF.

The CDR3 spells CSAYQGQGNEKLFF. The V and J genes are TRBV20-1 and TRBJ1-4; absent DNA, TCRdb's TRBD1 call cannot be checked. This CDR3 has 14 residues. Germline V lookup: CDR1 DFQATT, CDR2 SNEGSKA (reference sequence).

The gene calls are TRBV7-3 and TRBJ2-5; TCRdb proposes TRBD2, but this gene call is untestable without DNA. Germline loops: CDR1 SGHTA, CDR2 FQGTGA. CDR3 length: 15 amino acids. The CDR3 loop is CASSLTLARGETQYF.

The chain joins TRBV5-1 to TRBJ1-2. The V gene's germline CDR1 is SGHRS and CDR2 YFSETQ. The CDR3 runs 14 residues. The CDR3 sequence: CASSPADGNYGYTF.

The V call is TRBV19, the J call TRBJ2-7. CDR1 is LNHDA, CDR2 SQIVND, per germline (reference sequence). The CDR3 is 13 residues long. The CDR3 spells CASSIGVPYEQYF.

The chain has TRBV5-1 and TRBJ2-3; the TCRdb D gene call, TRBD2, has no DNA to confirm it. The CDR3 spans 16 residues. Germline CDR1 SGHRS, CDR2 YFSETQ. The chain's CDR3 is CASTARGVTSTDTQYF.

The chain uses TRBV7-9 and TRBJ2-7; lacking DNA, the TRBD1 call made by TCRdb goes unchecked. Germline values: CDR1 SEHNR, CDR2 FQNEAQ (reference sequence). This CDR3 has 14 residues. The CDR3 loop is CASSFGQGIDEQYF.

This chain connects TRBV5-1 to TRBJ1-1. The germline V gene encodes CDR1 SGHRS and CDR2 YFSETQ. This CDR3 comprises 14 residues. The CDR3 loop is CASSVDRGYTEAFF.

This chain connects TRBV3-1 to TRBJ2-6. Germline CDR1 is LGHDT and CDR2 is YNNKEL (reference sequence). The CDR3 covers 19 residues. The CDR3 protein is CASSQDPGRQASGANVLTF.

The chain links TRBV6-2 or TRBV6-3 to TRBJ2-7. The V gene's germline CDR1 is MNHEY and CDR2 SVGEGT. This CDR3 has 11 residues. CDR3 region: CASSYLVEQYF.

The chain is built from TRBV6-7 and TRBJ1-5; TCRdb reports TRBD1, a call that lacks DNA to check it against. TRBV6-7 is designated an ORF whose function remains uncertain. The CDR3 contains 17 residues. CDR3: CASSDDRGPGGNQPQHF.

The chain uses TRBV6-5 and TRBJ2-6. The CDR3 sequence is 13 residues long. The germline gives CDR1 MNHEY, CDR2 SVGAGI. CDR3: CARESSGANVLTF.

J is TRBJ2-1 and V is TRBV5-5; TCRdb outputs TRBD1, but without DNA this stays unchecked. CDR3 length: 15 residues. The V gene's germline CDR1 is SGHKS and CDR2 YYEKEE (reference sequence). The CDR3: CASSLGQGLTHEQFF. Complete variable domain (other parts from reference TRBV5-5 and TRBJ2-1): DAGVTQSPTHLIKTRGQQVTLRCSPISGHKSVSWYQQVLGQGPQFIFQYYEKEERGRGNFPDRFSARQFPNYSSELNVNALLLGDSALYLCASSLGQGLTHEQFFGPGTRLTVL.

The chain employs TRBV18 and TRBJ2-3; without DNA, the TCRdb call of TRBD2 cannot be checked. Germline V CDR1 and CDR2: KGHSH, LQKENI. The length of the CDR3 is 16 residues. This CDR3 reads CASSLEAGAAADTQYF. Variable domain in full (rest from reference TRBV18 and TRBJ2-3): NAGVMQNPRHLVRRRGQEARLRCSPMKGHSHVYWYRQLPEEGLKFMVYLQKENIIDESGMPKERFSAEFPKEGPSILRIQQVVRGDSAAYFCASSLEAGAAADTQYFGPGTRLTVL.

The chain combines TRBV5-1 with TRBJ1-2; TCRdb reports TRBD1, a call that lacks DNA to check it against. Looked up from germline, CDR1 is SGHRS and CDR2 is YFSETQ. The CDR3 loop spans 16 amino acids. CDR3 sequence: CASSSSGTLLGDGYTF.

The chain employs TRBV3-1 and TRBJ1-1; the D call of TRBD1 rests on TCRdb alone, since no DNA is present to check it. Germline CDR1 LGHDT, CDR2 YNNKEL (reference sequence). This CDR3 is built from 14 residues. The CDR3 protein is CASSQSDSNTEAFF.

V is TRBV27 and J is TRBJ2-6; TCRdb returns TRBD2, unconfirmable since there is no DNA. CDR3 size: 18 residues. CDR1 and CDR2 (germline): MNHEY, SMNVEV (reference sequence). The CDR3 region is CASSLGGGGLSGANVLTF.

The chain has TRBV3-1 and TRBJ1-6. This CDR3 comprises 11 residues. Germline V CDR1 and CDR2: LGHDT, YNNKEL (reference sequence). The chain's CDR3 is CASSRGGSLHF.

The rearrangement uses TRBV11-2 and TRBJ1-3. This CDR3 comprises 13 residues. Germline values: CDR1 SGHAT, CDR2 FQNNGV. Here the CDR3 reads CASSEDSGNTIYF.

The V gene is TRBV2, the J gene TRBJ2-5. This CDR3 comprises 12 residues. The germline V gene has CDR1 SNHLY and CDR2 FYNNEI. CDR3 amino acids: CASKPDQETQYF.

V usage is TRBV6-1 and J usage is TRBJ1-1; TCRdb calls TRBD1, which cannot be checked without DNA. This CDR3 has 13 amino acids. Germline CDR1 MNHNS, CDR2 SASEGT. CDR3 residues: CASSEAGTRRAFF.

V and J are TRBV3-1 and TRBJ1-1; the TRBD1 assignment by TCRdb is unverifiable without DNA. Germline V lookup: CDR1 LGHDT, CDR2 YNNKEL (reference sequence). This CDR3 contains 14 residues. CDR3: CASSQATGSTEAFF.